The entry below gives a single TCR beta chain sequence along with its context. As yet, its antigen is unknown. This specimen comes from a study of OX40 agonist ivuxolimab in advanced cancers. Overall study context: From about 23 to 85 years was the age range, with a mean of roughly 64 years, and approximately 80% were male. Study-wide results and caveats: The study found that CD8+ T cells averaged more expanded clones than CD4+. Certain nonresponders additionally had low normalized T-cell clonal expansion.

Some clones are missing from TCRdb's copy, which holds only in-frame ones; the method was immunoSEQ multiplex PCR. This sample carries more than 70,000 clones, 80% to 90% of them seen once, and the ten largest clones take roughly an eighth. The CDR3 covers 11 residues. V gave up 11 bases and J gave up 8 bases, with 12 bases separating them. The germline V gene has CDR1 MDHEN and CDR2 SYDVKM. The specimen comprised CD4+ or CD8+ T cells sorted from blood, sampled in a trial of the OX40 agonist ivuxolimab. The sequence derives from an adult with an advanced solid tumor such as melanoma, head and neck, liver or kidney cancer. This chain uses TRBV28 with TRBJ1-4; D unclear. The CDR3, as DNA: TGTGCCGTCAGGCTTTGGGAAAAACTGTTTTTT. Amino acids: CAVRLWEKLFF.